This TCR beta chain was documented in a study of blood T cell repertoires in COVID-19 (dated by TCRdb to about 2020). The study in broad terms: Samples covering the acute and convalescent phases of COVID-19 were provided by collaborators in the United States, Italy and Spain. The prospective study material was composed of cDNA or gDNA derived from T cells, B-cell-depleted T cells, or PBMCs. Deeply sampled blood TCRbeta repertoires from subjects exposed to, actively infected with, or recovered from COVID-19 were included in the dataset. A freely available public database, intended as a resource for researchers studying the immune response to SARS-CoV-2, is where the repertoires were released. The samples were drawn from two sources: the first 160 participants of the ongoing ImmuneRACE study, and some 1,300 subjects contributed by 6 global collaborators. Nearly every sample came with metadata listing a de-identified subject ID, COVID-19 status, age in years and sex. HLA class I and class II types, where available, came from metadata supplied by the sample provider rather than from assay-based typing.

Study-level results and caveats: The amount of clinical and demographic metadata varied by source and participant and was provided uncurated.

From a lookup of the germline V gene, CDR1 and CDR2 are MDHEN and SYDVKM. From the cysteine through the phenylalanine, the CDR3 covers 15 amino acids. The read is trimmed to its CDR3 DNA, 45 bases read in frame from base 1. At the junction V is shortened by 6 bases and J by 7 bases; bases outside the gene matches: 13. At one collaborating source in Seattle, patients were enrolled during active infection and were followed longitudinally through the course of disease. The collaborating institutions used their own protocols to collect whole blood in K2EDTA tubes. For TCRbeta analysis, collaborators shipped samples as frozen whole blood, isolated PBMCs, or DNA extracted from either of those sample types. As to this clone: Its target antigen remains unknown. Within one base of it there is no much larger clone, and no base qualities were kept.

TCRbeta CDR3 regions were amplified from genomic DNA by means of the immunoSEQ Assay, a bias-controlled multiplex PCR. In the source study's methods: Nucleated cell counts per sample were estimated from amplification of reference gene primers within the assay. To quantify the absolute abundance of each unique TCRbeta CDR3 rearrangement, sequence reads were collapsed and filtered. For each sample, productive Simpson clonality was calculated as the square root of Simpson's diversity index over productive rearrangements. TCRdb limited this immuneACCESS table to in-frame rearrangements with V and J called. A share of clones is missing; checked studies link under half to unresolved V genes, and the rest is unexplained. The DNA gave D and trimming, while V, J and clone size come from that table. The sample table holds roughly 150,000 clones, of which 60% to 85% were seen once. The biggest ten clones account for roughly 8% of the sample.

Rearrangement joined TRBV28 to TRBJ1-2; 8 bases in the junction line up with TRBD1. The sample taken for sequencing was peripheral blood. The sequence was collected from a woman in her sixties or seventies with COVID-19, enrolled during active disease. The CDR3 is CASRSQSGTGVGYTF. The DNA is as follows: TGTGCCAGCAGGAGCCAATCCGGGACAGGTGTTGGCTACACCTTC.